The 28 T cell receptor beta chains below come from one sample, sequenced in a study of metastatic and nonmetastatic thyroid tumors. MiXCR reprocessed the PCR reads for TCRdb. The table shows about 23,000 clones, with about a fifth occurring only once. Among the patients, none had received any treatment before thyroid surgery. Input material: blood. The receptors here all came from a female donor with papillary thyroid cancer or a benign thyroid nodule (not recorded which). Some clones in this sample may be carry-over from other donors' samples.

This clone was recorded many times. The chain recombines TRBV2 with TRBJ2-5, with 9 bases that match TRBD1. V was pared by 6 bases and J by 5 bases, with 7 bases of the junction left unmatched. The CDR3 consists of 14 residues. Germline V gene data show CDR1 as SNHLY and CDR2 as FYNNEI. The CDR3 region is CASRAGTGRETQYF. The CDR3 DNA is TGTGCCAGCAGGGCCGGGACAGGGCGGGAGACCCAGTACTTC.

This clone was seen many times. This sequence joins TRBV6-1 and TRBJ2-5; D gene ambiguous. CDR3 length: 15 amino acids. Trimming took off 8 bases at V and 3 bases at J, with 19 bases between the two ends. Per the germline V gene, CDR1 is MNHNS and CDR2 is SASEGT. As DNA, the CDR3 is TGTGCCAGCGTACAGTTTTTGGTTACCGAAGAGACCCAGTACTTC. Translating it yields CASVQFLVTEETQYF.

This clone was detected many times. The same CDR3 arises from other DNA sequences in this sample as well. As DNA, the CDR3 is TGTGCCAGCAGCGTAGGGGGGATTATTAATTCACCCCTCCACTTT. Translating gives CASSVGGIINSPLHF. V is TRBV9 and J is TRBJ1-6, with a weak D call TRBD1 (5 bases). CDR3 length equals 15 residues. Trimming shortened V by 0 bases and J by 6 bases, and 10 bases separated the two germline ends. Germline V gene data show CDR1 as SGDLS and CDR2 as YYNGEE. The full variable domain, with the rest looked up from reference TRBV9 and TRBJ1-6, is DSGVTQTPKHLITATGQRVTLRCSPRSGDLSVYWYQQSLDQGLQFLIQYYNGEERAKGNILERFSAQQFPDLHSELNLSSLELGDSALYFCASSVGGIINSPLHFGNGTRLTVT.

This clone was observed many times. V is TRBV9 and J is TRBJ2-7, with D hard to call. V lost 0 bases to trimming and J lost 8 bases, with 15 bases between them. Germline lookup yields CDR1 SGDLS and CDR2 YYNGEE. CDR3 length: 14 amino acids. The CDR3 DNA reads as TGTGCCAGCAGCGTAGGTTTTACTGTGGGTAAGCAGTACTTC. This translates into CASSVGFTVGKQYF.

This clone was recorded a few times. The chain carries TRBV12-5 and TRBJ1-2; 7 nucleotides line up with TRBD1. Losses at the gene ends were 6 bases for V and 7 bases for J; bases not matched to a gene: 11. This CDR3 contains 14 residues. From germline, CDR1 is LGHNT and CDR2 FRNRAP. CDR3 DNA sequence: TGTGCTAGTGGAGAAAGTGGGACAGTAGCTGGCTACACCTTC. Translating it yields CASGESGTVAGYTF.

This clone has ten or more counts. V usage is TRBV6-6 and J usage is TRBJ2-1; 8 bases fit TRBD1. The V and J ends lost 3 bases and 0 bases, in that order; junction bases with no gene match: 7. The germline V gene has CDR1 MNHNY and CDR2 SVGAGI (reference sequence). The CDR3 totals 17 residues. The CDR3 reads CASSYSPTGGSYNEQFF. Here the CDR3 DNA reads TGTGCCAGCAGTTATTCTCCAACAGGGGGCTCCTACAATGAGCAGTTCTTC.

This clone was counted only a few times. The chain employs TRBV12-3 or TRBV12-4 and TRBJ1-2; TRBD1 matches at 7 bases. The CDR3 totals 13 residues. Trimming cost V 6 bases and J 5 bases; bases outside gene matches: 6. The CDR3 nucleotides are TGTGCCAGCAGCCGGGGGACAGATTATGGCTACACCTTC. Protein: CASSRGTDYGYTF.

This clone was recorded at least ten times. The CDR3 reads CASSPGGQGNTDTQYF. CDR3 bases: TGTGCCAGCAGCCCAGGGGGGCAGGGCAACACAGATACGCAGTATTTT. This chain uses TRBV7-2 with TRBJ2-3; D might be TRBD1 (7 bases). Germline values: CDR1 SGHTA, CDR2 FQGNSA. Trimming took off 5 bases at V and 2 bases at J, with 17 bases between the two ends. The CDR3 totals 16 residues.

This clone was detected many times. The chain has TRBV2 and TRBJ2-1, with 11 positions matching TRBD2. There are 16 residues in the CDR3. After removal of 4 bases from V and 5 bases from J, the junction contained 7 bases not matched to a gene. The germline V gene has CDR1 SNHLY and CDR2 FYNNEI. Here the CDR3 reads CASSGSVAGGDNEQFF. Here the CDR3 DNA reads TGTGCCAGCAGTGGGTCAGTAGCGGGAGGGGACAATGAGCAGTTCTTC.

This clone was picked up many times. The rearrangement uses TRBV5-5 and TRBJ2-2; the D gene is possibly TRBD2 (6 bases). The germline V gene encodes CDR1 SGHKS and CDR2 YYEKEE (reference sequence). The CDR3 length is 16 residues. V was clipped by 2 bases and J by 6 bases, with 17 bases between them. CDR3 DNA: TGTGCCAGCAGCTTTAGGGTGGCGGGAATGTCCGGGGAGCTGTTTTTT. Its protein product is CASSFRVAGMSGELFF. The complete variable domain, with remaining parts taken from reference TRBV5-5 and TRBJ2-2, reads DAGVTQSPTHLIKTRGQQVTLRCSPISGHKSVSWYQQVLGQGPQFIFQYYEKEERGRGNFPDRFSARQFPNYSSELNVNALLLGDSALYLCASSFRVAGMSGELFFGEGSRLTVL.

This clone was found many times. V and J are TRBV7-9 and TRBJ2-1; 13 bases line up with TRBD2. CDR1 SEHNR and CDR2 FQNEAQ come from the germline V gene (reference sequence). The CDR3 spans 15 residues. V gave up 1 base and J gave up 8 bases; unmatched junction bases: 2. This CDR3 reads CASSLELAGGDEQFF. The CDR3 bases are TGTGCCAGCAGCTTAGAACTAGCGGGAGGGGATGAGCAGTTCTTC.

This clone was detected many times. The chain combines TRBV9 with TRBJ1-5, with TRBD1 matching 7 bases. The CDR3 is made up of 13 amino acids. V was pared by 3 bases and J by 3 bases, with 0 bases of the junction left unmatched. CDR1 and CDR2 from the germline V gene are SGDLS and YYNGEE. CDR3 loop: CASSEGANQPQHF. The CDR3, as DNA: TGTGCCAGCAGCGAGGGGGCCAATCAGCCCCAGCATTTT. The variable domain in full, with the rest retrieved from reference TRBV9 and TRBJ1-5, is DSGVTQTPKHLITATGQRVTLRCSPRSGDLSVYWYQQSLDQGLQFLIQYYNGEERAKGNILERFSAQQFPDLHSELNLSSLELGDSALYFCASSEGANQPQHFGDGTRLSIL.

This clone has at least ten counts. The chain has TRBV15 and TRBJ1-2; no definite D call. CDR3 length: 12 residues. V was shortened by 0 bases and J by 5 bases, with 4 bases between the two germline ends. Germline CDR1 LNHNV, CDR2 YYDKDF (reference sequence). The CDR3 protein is CATSRDTYGYTF. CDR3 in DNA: TGTGCCACCAGCAGAGATACGTATGGCTACACCTTC.

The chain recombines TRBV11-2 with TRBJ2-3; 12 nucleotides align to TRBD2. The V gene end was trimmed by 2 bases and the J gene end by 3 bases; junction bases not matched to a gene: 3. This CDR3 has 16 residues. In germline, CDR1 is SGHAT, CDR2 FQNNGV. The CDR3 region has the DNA TGTGCCAGCAGCTTACGACTAGCGGGAGTGACAGATACGCAGTATTTT. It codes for CASSLRLAGVTDTQYF.

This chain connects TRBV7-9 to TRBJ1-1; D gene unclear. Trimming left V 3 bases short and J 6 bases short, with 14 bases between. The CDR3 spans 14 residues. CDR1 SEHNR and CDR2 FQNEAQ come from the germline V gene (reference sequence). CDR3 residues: CASSFEWIGAEAFF. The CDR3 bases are TGTGCCAGCAGCTTCGAGTGGATTGGCGCTGAAGCTTTCTTT.

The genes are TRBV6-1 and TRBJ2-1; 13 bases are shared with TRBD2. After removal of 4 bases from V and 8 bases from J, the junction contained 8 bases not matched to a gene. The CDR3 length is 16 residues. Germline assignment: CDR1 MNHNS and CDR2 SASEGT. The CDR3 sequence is CASSVTTSGRAYEQFF. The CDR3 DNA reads TGTGCCAGCAGTGTAACAACTAGCGGGAGGGCCTATGAGCAGTTCTTC.

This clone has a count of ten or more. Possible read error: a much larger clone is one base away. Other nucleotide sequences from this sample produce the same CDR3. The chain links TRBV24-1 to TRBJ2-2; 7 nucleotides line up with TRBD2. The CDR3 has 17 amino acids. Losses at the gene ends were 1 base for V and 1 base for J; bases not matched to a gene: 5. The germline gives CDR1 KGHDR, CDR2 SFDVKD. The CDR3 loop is CATSDLRGDVNTGELFF. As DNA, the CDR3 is TGTGCCACCAGTGATTTACGGGGGGACGTGAACACCGGGGAGCTGTTTTTT.

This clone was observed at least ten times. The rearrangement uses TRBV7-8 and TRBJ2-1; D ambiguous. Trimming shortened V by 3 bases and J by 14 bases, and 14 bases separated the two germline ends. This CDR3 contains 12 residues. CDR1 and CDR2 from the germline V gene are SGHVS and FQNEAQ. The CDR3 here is CASSLYALFEFF. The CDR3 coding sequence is TGTGCCAGCAGCTTGTACGCCTTGTTTGAGTTCTTC.

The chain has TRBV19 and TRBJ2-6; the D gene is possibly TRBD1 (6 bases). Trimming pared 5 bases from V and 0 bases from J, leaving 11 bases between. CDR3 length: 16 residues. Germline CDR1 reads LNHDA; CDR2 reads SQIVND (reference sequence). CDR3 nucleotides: TGTGCCAGTAGTCCCTGGACAGCCTCTGGGGCCAACGTCCTGACTTTC. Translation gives CASSPWTASGANVLTF.

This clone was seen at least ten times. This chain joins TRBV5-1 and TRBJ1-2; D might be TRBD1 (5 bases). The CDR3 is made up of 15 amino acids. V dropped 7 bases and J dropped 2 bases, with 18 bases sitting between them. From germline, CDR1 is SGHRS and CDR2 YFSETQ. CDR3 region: CASRTWGGGNYGYTF. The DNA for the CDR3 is TGCGCCAGCCGAACATGGGGCGGAGGAAACTATGGCTACACCTTC.

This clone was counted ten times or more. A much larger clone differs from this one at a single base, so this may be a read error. The CDR3: CASCTCGTYSYEQYF. In DNA, the CDR3 is TGTGCCAGCTGCACGTGCGGGACTTACTCCTACGAGCAGTACTTC. The V call is TRBV6-1, the J call TRBJ2-7; D might be TRBD2 (6 bases). V shed 8 bases and J shed 0 bases, with 17 bases lying between them. Germline V gene sequence: CDR1 MNHNS, CDR2 SASEGT. This CDR3 is 15 amino acids long.

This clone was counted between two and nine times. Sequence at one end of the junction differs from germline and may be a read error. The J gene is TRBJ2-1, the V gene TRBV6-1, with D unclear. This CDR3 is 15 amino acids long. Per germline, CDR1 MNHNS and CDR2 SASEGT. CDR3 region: CARSTLTRAYNEQFF. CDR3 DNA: TGTGCCCGCAGCACTCTGACAAGGGCCTACAATGAGCAGTTCTTC.

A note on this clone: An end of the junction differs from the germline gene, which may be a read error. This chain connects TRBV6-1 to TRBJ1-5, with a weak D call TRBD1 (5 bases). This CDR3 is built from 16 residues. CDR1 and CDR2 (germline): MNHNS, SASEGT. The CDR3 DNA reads TGTGACAGCAAGCAAGACAGCTATTTACTCCATCAGCCCCAGAATTTT. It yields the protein CDSKQDSYLLHQPQNF.

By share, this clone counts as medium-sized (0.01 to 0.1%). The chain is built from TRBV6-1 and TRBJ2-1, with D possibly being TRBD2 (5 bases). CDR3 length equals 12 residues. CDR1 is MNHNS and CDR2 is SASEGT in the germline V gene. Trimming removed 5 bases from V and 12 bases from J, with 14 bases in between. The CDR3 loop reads CASSIGEGAQFF. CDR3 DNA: TGTGCCAGCAGTATCGGCGAGGGCGCGCAGTTCTTC.

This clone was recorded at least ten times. The CDR3 DNA reads as TGCGCCAGCAGTGACCAACTTGGGACCCAGTACTTC. It specifies CASSDQLGTQYF. The rearrangement links TRBV10-1 to TRBJ2-5, with unresolved D. The CDR3 totals 12 residues. V was shortened by 3 bases and J by 7 bases, with 9 bases between the two germline ends. CDR1 and CDR2 from the germline V gene are WNHNN and SYGVQD (reference sequence).

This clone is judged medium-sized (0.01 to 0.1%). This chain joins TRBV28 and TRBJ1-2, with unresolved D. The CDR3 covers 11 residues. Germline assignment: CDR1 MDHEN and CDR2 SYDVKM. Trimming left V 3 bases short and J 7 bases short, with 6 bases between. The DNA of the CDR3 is TGTGCCAGCAGTTTTTCCAGTGGCTACACCTTC. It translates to CASSFSSGYTF.

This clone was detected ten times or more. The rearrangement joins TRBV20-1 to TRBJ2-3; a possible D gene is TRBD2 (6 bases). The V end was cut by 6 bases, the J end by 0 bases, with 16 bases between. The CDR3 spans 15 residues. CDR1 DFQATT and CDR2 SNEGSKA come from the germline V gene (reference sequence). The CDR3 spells CSAPSGEASTDTQYF. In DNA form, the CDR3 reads TGCAGTGCGCCCTCGGGGGAGGCCAGCACAGATACGCAGTATTTT.

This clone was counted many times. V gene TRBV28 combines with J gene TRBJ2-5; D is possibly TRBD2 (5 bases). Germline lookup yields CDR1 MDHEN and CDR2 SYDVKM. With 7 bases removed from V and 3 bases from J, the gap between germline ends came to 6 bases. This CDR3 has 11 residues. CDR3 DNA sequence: TGTGCCAGCATGGAGGAAGAGACCCAGTACTTC. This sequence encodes CASMEEETQYF.